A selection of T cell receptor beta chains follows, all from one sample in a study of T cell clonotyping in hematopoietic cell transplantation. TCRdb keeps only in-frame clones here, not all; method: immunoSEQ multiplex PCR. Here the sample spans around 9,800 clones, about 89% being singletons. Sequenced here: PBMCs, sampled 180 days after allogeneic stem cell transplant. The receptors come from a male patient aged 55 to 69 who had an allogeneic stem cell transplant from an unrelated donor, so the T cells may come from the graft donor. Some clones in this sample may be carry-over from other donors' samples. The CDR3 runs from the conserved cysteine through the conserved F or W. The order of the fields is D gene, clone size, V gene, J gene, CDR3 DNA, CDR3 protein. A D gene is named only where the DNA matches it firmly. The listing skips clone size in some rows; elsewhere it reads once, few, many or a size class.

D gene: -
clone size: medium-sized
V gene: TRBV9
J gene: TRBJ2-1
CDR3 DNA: TGTGCCAGCAGCGTAGGAGGAGGGATTCCCAATGAGCAGTTCTTC
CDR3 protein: CASSVGGGIPNEQFF

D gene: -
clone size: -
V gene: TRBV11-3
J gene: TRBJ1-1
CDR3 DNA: TGTGCCAGCAGCTTCGGGAGGGACACTGAAGCTTTCTTT
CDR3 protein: CASSFGRDTEAFF

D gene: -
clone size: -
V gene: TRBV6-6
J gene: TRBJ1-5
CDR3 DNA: TGTGCCAGCAGTTATGGTAGGGGTCAGCCCCAGCATTTT
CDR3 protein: CASSYGRGQPQHF

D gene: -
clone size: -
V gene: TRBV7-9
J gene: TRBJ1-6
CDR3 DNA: TGTGCCAGCAGCTTAGCGATCCCACCCCTCCACTTT
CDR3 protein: CASSLAIPPLHF

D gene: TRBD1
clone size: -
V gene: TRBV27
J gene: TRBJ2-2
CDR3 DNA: TGTGCCAGCAGTACCGGGACAGAGACCGGGGAGCTGTTTTTT
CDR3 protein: CASSTGTETGELFF

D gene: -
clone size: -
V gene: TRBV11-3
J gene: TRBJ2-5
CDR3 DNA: TGTGCCAGCAGCTTAGGCAGCCAAGAGACCCAGTACTTC
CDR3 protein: CASSLGSQETQYF

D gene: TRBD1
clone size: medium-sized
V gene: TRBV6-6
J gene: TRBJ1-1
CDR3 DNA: TGTGCCAGCAGTTACTCTCTACAGGGGGTGACTGAAGCTTTCTTT
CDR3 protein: CASSYSLQGVTEAFF

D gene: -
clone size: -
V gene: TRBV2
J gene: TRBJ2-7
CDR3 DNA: TGTGCCAGCAGTGATGAGGCGGGGCCAATCTCCTACGAGCAGTACTTC
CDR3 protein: CASSDEAGPISYEQYF

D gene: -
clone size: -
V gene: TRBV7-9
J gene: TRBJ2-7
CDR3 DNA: TGTGCCAGCAGCTTGGCAGCCGAATCCTACGAGCAGTACTTC
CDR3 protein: CASSLAAESYEQYF

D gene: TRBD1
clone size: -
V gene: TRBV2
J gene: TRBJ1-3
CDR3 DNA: TGTGCCAGCATCCTCACGCAGACAGGGGCTGGAAACACCATATATTTT
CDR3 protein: CASILTQTGAGNTIYF

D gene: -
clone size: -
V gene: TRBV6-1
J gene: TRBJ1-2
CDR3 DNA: TGTGCCAGCAGTGACCCTGAGTCAGCCTATGGCTACACCTTC
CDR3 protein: CASSDPESAYGYTF

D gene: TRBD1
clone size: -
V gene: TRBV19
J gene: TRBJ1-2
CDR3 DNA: TGTGCCAGTAGTACAACGACAGGGGACTATGGCTACACCTTC
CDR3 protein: CASSTTTGDYGYTF

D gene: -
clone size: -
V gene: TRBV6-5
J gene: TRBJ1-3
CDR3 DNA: TGTGCCAGCAGTTACTCCGCTGGCAGCACAAACACCATATATTTT
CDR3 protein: CASSYSAGSTNTIYF

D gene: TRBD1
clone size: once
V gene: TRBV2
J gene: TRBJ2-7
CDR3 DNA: TGTGCCAGCAGCAAGGACAGGTTCGACTCCTACGAGCAGTACTTC
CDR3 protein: CASSKDRFDSYEQYF

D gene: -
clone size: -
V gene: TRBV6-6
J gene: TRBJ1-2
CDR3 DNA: TGTGCCAGCAGTCCTGGACCTGACTATGGCTACACCTTC
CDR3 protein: CASSPGPDYGYTF

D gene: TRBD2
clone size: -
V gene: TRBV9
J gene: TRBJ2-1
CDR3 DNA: TGTGCCAGCAGCGTAGGCGGGGGGGCCGGTGAGCAGTTCTTC
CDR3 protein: CASSVGGGAGEQFF

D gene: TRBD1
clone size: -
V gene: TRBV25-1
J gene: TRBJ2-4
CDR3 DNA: TGTGCCAGCGGACAGGGGGCTTTGGGCAACATTCAGTACTTC
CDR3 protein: CASGQGALGNIQYF

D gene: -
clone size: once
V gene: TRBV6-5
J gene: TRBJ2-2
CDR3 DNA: TGTGCCAGCAGTTACTCCCAGGCGAACACCGGGGAGCTGTTTTTT
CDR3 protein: CASSYSQANTGELFF

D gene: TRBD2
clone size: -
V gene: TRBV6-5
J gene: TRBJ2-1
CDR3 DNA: TGTGCCAGCAGTTACTCTTCCAGCGGGGGTCTGAATGAGCAGTTCTTC
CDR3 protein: CASSYSSSGGLNEQFF

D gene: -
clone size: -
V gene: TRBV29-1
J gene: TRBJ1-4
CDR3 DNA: TGCAGCGTTGTCACGTCCAAGGAAAAACTGTTTTTT
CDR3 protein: CSVVTSKEKLFF

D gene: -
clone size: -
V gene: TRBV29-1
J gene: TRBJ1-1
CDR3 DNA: TGCAGCGCTAGACCGGCACTGAACACTGAAGCTTTCTTT
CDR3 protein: CSARPALNTEAFF

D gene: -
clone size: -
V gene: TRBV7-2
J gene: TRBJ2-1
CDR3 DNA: TGTGCCAGCAGCTTAGCAGGTACCACGTCTTTTGTGCAGTTCTTC
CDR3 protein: CASSLAGTTSFVQFF

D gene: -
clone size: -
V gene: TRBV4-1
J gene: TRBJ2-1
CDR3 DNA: TGCGCCAGCAGCCCATCCTCCGGGACACCCTGGACTGAGCAGTTCTTC
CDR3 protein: CASSPSSGTPWTEQFF

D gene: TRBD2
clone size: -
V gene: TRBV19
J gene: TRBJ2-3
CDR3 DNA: TGTGCCAGTACCGATTGGGAGCGGGGGGGTACAGATACGCAGTATTTT
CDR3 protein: CASTDWERGGTDTQYF